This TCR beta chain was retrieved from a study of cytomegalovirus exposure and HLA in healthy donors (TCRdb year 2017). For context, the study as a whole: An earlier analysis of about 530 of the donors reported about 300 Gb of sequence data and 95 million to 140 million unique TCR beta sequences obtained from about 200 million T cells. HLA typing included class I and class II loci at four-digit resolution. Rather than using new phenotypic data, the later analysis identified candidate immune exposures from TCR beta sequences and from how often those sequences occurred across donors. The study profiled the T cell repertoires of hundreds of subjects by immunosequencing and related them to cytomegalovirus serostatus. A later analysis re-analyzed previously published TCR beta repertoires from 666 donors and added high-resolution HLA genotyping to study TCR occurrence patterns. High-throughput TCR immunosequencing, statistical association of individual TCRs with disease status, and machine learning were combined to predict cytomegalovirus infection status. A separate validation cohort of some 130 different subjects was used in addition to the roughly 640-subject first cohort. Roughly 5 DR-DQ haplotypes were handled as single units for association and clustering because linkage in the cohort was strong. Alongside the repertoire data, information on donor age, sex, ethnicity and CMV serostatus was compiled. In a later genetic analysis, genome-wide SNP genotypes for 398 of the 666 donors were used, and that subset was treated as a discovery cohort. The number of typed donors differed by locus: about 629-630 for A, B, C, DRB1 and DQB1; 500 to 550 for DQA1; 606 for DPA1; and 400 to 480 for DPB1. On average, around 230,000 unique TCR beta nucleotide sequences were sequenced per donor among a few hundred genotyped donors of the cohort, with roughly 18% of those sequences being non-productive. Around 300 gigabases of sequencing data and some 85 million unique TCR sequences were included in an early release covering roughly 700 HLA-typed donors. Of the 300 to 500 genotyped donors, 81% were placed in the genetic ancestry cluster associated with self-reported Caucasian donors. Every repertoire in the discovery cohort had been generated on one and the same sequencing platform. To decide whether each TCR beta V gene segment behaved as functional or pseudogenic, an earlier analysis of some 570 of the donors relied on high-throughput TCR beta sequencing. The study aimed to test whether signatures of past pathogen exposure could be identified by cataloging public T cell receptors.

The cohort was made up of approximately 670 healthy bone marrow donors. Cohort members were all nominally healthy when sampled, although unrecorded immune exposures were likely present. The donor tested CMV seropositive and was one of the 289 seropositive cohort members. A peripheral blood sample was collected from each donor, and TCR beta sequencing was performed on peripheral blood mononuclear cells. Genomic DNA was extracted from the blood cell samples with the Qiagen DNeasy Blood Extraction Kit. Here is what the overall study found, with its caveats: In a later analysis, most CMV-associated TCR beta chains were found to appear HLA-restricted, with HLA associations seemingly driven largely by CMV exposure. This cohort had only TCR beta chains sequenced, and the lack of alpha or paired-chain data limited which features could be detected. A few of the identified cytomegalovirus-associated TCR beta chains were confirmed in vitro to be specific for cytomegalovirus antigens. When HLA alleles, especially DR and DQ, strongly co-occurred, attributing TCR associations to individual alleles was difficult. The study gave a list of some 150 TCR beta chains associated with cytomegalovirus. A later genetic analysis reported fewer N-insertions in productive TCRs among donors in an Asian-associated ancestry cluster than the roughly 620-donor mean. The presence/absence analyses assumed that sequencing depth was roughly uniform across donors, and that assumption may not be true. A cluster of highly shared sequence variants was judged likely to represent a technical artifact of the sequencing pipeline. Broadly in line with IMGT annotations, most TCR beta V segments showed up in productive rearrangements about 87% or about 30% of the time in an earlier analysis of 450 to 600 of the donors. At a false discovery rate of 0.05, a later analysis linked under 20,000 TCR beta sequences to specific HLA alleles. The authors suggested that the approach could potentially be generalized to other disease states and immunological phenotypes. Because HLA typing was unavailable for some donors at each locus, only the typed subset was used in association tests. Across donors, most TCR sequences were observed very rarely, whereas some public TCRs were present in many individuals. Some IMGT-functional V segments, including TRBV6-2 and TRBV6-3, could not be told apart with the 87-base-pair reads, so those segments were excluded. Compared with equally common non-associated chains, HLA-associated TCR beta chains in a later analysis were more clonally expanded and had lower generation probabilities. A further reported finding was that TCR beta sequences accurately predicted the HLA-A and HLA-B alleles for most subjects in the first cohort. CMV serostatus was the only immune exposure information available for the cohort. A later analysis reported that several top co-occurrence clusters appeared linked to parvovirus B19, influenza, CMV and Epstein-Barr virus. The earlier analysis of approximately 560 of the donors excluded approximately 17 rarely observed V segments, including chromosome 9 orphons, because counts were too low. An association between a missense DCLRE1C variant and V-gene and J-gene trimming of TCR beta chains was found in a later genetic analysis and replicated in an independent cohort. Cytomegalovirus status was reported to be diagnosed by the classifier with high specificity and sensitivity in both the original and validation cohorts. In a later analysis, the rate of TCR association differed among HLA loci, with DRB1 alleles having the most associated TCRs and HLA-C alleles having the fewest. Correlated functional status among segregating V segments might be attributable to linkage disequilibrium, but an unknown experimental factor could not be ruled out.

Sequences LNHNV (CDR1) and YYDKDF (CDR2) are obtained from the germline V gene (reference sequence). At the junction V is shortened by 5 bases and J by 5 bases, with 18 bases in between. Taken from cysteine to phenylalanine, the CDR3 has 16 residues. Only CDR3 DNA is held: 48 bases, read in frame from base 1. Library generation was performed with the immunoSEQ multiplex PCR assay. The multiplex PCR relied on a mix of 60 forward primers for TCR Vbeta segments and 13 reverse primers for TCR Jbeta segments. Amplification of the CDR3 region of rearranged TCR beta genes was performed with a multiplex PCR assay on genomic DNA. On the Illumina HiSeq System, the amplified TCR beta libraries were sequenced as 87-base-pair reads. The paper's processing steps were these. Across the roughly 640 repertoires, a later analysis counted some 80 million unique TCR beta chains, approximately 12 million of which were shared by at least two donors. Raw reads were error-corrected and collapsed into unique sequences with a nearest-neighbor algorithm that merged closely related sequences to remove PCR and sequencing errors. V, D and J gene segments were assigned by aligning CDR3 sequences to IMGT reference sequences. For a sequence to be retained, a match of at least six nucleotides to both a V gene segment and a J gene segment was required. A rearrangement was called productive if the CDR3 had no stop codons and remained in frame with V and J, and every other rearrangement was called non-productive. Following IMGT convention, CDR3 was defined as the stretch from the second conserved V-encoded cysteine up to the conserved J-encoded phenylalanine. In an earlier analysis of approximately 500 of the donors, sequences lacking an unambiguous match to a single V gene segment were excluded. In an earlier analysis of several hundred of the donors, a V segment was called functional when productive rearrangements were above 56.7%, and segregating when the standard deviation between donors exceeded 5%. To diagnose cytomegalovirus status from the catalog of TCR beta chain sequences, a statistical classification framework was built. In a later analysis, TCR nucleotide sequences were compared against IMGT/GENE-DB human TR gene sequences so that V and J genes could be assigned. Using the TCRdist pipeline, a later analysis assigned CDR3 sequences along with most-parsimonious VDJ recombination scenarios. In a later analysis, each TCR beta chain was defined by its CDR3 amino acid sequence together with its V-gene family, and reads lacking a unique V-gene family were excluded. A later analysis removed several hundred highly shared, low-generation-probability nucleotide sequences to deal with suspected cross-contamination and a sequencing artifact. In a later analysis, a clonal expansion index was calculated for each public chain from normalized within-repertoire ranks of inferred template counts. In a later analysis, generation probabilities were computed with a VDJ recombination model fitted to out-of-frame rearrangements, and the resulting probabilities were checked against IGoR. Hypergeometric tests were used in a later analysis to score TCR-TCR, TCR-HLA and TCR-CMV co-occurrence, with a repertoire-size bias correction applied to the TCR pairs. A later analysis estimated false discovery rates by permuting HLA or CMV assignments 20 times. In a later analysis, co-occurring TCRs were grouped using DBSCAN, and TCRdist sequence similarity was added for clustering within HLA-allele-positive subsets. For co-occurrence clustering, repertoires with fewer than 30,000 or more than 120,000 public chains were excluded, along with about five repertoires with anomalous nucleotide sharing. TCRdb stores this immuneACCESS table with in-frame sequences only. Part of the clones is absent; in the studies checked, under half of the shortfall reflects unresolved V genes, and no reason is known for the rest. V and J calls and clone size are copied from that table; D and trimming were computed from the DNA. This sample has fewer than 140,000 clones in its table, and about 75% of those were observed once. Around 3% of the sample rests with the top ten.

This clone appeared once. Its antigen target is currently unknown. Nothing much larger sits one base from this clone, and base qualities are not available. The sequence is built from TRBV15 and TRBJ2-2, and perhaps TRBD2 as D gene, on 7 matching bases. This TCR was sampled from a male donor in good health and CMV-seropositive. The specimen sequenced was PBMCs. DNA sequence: TGTGCCACCAGCGGGGGGGGACATCGGACGACCGGGGAGCTGTTTTTT. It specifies CATSGGGHRTTGELFF.